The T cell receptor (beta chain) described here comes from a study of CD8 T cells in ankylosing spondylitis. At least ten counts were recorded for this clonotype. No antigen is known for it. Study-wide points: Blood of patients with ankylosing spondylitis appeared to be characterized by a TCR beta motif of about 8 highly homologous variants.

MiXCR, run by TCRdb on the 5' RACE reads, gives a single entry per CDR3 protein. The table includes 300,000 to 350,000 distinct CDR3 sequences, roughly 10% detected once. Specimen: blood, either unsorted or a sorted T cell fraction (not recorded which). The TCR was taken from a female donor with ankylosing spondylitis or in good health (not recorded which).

As DNA, the CDR3 is TGCAGTGCTAGACCCAGGGCGGAGACCCAGTACTTC. Protein: CSARPRAETQYF. The gene calls are TRBV20-1 and TRBJ2-5; D might be TRBD1 (5 bases). Germline values: CDR1 DFQATT, CDR2 SNEGSKA (reference sequence). Trimming shortened V by 2 bases and J by 5 bases, and 9 bases separated the two germline ends. This CDR3 comprises 12 residues.